The 11 T cell receptor beta chains given below trace back to one sample, sequenced in a study of neurological immune-mediated disorders (dated by TCRdb to between 2017 and 2020). Libraries were made using 5' RACE. The data were produced on an Illumina HiSeq 2500. TCRdb's own reprocessing of the public reads used fastp at Q25 and MiXCR and kept productive beta chains. When rows share a CDR3 protein, they turn into one entry using the most common DNA and genes. The sample table lists around 18,000 distinct CDR3 sequences, less than 25% of them with a count of one. The top ten constitute 23% of the sample. Sequencing was performed on PBMCs. The receptors were gathered from a man aged 50-59 years in good health.

This clonotype was detected many times. The chain uses TRBV20-1 and TRBJ2-1, with 7 bases fitting TRBD2. The germline V gene encodes CDR1 DFQATT and CDR2 SNEGSKA (reference sequence). Trimming at V came to 0 bases and at J to 9 bases, leaving 8 bases not matched to a gene. The CDR3 is 14 residues long. Here the CDR3 reads CSARDLGLFSEQFF. The DNA for the CDR3 is TGCAGTGCTAGAGACCTGGGACTATTCAGTGAGCAGTTCTTC.

This clonotype has only a few counts. The gene calls are TRBV18 and TRBJ2-1; perhaps TRBD2 as D (6 bases). Germline V lookup: CDR1 KGHSH, CDR2 LQKENI. The CDR3 is 16 amino acids. Trimming took 5 bases from V and 7 from J, leaving 21 bases between them. Written as DNA, the CDR3 is TGTGCCAGCTCAGACTTCACCGGGACCGCGGGGAATGAGCAGTTCTTC. Amino acid sequence: CASSDFTGTAGNEQFF.

This clonotype rates as medium-sized (0.01 to 0.1%). The chain carries TRBV2 and TRBJ1-1; D gene ambiguous. With 8 bases removed from V and 0 bases from J, the gap between germline ends came to 10 bases. The CDR3 consists of 13 residues. The germline V gene has CDR1 SNHLY and CDR2 FYNNEI. The CDR3 reads CASLLALNTEAFF. As DNA, the CDR3 is TGTGCCAGCCTATTAGCATTGAACACTGAAGCTTTCTTT.

This clonotype was seen repeatedly, ten times or more. The chain has TRBV20-1 and TRBJ2-3; D is ambiguous. From germline, CDR1 is DFQATT and CDR2 SNEGSKA (reference sequence). This CDR3 is 14 amino acids long. Trimming left V 1 base short and J 0 bases short, with 8 bases between. In nucleotides, the CDR3 is TGCAGTGCTAGAGTCCCAGATAGCACAGATACGCAGTATTTT. It encodes CSARVPDSTDTQYF.

By share, this clonotype ranks as medium-sized (0.01 to 0.1%). This chain uses TRBV5-1 with TRBJ1-4, with 10 nucleotides matching TRBD1. There are 14 residues in the CDR3. Germline trimming cut 4 bases from V and 8 bases from J; bases unmatched to any gene: 5. Germline V CDR1 and CDR2: SGHRS, YFSETQ. The chain's CDR3 is CASSTGQGGEKLFF. In DNA form, the CDR3 reads TGCGCCAGCAGCACCGGACAGGGGGGCGAAAAACTGTTTTTT.

By share, this clonotype ranks as medium-sized. The chain combines TRBV20-1 with TRBJ2-7; no definite D call. The CDR3 is 14 amino acids. Germline lookup yields CDR1 DFQATT and CDR2 SNEGSKA (reference sequence). V was clipped by 6 bases and J by 0 bases, with 15 bases between them. The CDR3 sequence: CSAPTSGNSYEQYF. In DNA, the CDR3 is TGCAGTGCCCCTACTTCCGGTAACTCCTACGAGCAGTACTTC.

This clonotype was recorded many times. The chain has TRBV5-5 and TRBJ1-1; D perhaps matches TRBD1 (6 bases). The ends were cut back, 3 bases at V and 3 bases at J, with 9 bases in the middle. The CDR3 consists of 13 residues. The germline V gene encodes CDR1 SGHKS and CDR2 YYEKEE (reference sequence). CDR3 protein: CASSWGHDTEAFF. The CDR3, as DNA: TGTGCCAGCAGCTGGGGGCATGACACTGAAGCTTTCTTT.

This clonotype occurred a few times. This chain links TRBV20-1 with TRBJ2-7, with 8 bases aligning to TRBD2. The CDR3 runs to 15 residues. Germline CDR1 DFQATT, CDR2 SNEGSKA (reference sequence). V trimming: 3 bases; J trimming: 1 base; junction bases outside the gene matches: 8. CDR3 sequence (DNA): TGCAGTGCTAGTGCCGTCGGGACTAGTTCCTACGAGCAGTACTTC. As protein: CSASAVGTSSYEQYF.

This clonotype is medium-sized (0.01 to 0.1%) in the sample. V usage is TRBV10-3 and J usage is TRBJ2-5; 9 nucleotides match TRBD2. V lost 4 bases and J lost 1; bases outside the gene matches: 13. Germline V gene lookup returns CDR1 ENHRY and CDR2 SYGVKD. This CDR3 comprises 18 residues. This CDR3 reads CAISGGWPTSGGQETQYF. The CDR3 DNA reads as TGTGCCATCAGTGGGGGGTGGCCGACTAGCGGAGGCCAAGAGACCCAGTACTTC.

This clonotype is medium-sized in the sample. The gene calls are TRBV10-3 and TRBJ1-6, with D possibly TRBD1 on 6 matching bases. Germline values: CDR1 ENHRY, CDR2 SYGVKD. The CDR3 is 14 amino acids. Trimming shortened V by 0 bases and J by 7 bases, and 7 bases separated the two germline ends. The CDR3 loop reads CAISESRGNSPLHF. As DNA, the CDR3 is TGTGCCATCAGTGAGTCAAGGGGGAATTCACCCCTCCACTTT.

This clonotype showed up many times. J is TRBJ1-1 and V is TRBV2, with 8 bases matching TRBD1. The CDR3 covers 15 residues. CDR1 and CDR2 (germline): SNHLY, FYNNEI. J gave up 4 bases and V 5 bases, and 9 bases lay outside the gene matches. CDR3 nucleotides: TGTGCCAGCAGTATCCAGGGGGCAAGGGTCACTGAAGCTTTCTTT. Encoded protein: CASSIQGARVTEAFF. The variable domain in full, with the rest retrieved from reference TRBV2 and TRBJ1-1, is EPEVTQTPSHQVTQMGQEVILRCVPISNHLYFYWYRQILGQKVEFLVSFYNNEISEKSEIFDDQFSVERPDGSNFTLKIRSTKLEDSAMYFCASSIQGARVTEAFFGQGTRLTVV.